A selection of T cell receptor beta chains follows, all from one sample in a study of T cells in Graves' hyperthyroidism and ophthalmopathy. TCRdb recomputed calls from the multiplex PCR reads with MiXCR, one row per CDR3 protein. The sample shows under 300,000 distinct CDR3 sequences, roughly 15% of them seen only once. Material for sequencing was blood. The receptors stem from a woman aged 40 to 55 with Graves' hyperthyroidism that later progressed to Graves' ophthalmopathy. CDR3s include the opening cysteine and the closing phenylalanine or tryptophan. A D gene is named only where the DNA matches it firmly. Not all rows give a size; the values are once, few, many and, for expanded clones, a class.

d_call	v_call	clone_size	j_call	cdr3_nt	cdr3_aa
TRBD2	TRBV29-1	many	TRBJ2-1	TGCAGCGTTGGTCTCGGCGGGAGGGCCGTTTCCCATGAGCAGTTCTTC	CSVGLGGRAVSHEQFF
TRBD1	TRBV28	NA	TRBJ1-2	TGTGCCAGCAGTTTAAGGTCTGACAGGGTATATGGCTACACCTTC	CASSLRSDRVYGYTF
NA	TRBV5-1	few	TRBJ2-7	TGCGCCAGCAGCTTGGCGACAGGCTGGGACTACGAGCAGTACTTC	CASSLATGWDYEQYF
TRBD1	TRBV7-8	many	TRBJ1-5	TGTGCCAGCAGCTTAGGACAGGGGAATAGCAATCAGCCCCAGCATTTT	CASSLGQGNSNQPQHF
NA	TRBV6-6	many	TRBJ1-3	TGTGCCAGCAGTTACTCGGGGGGAAACACCATATATTTT	CASSYSGGNTIYF
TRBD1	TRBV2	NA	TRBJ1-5	TGTGCCAGCATGGGACAGGGCAATCAGCCCCAGCATTTT	CASMGQGNQPQHF
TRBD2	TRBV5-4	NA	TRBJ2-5	TGTGCCAGCAGCTCCCCCGGACTAGCGGAGAAGACCCAGTACTTC	CASSSPGLAEKTQYF
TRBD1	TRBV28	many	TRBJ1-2	TGTGCCAGCAGACCGGGACAGGGGGCGGCTGGCTACACCTTC	CASRPGQGAAGYTF
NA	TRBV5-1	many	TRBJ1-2	TGCGCCAGCAGCCAATTAGATGCCAACTATGGCTACACCTTC	CASSQLDANYGYTF
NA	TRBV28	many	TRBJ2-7	TGTGCCAGCAGTTCCCCAGCTAGCAGTTTAAGCTCCTACGAGCAGTACTTC	CASSSPASSLSSYEQYF
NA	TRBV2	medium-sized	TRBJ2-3	TGTGCCAGCCCCCGGGACTGGGGCACAGATACGCAGTATTTT	CASPRDWGTDTQYF
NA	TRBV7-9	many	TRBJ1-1	TGTGCCAGCAGAGACGAGGGGGACACTGAAGCTTTCTTT	CASRDEGDTEAFF
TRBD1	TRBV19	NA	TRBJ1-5	TGTGCCAGTGAGGGGACAGGATACAATCAGCCCCAGCATTTT	CASEGTGYNQPQHF
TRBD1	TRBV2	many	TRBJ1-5	TGTGCCAGCAGTTGGGATCAAGACAGGGGGCTTAAGTTTGGGAGCAATCAGCCCCAGCATTTT	CASSWDQDRGLKFGSNQPQHF
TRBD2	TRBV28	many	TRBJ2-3	TGTGCCAGCAGCCCGGGGGGAGAATCCACAGATACGCAGTATTTT	CASSPGGESTDTQYF
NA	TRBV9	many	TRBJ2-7	TGTGCCAGCAGCCCCAGCAGCGCTGCTACCTACGAGCAGTACTTC	CASSPSSAATYEQYF
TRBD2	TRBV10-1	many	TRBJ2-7	TGCGCCAGCAGTGAGAGCGGGAGCCACGAGCAGTACTTC	CASSESGSHEQYF
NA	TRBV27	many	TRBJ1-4	TGTGCCAGCAAGAGAGCTACCGGGGCAACTAATGAAAAACTGTTTTTT	CASKRATGATNEKLFF
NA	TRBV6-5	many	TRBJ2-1	TGTGCCAGCAGAGGGGACCTAGGGGGCAATGAGCAGTTCTTC	CASRGDLGGNEQFF
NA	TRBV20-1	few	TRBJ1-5	TGCAGTGCTAGAGCCCCAAATCAGCCCCAGCATTTT	CSARAPNQPQHF
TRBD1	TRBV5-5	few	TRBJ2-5	TGTGCCAGCAGCCGGTCTTTCACAGGGGGCGGACAAGAGACCCAGTACTTC	CASSRSFTGGGQETQYF
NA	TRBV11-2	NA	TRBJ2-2	TGTGCCAGCAGCTCGTGGACTTCAAGGAGCACCGGGGAGCTGTTTTTT	CASSSWTSRSTGELFF
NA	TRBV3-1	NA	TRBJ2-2	TGTGCCAGCAGCCAAGCACTAGGGTCTGTCGCCGGGGAGCTGTTTTTT	CASSQALGSVAGELFF
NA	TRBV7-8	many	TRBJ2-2	TGTGCCAGCAGCTTAGTTACCCCAGGAGACACCGGGGAGCTGTTTTTT	CASSLVTPGDTGELFF
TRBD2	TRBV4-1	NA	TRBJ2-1	TGCGCCAGCAGCCCCAGGTCGCAGGGACTAGCGGGACACAATGAGCAGTTCTTC	CASSPRSQGLAGHNEQFF
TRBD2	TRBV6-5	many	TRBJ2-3	TGTGCCAGCAGTTACTCGAGGGGCGGGAGGCCCAAGGGAGATACGCAGTATTTT	CASSYSRGGRPKGDTQYF
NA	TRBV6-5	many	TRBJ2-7	TGTGCCAGCAGTTACTCGAATAGGCTGGGGAACGAGCAGTACTTC	CASSYSNRLGNEQYF
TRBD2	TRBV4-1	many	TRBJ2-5	TGCGCCAGCAGCCAAGGGAGACTAGCGGGACCGTCGGAGACCCAGTACTTC	CASSQGRLAGPSETQYF
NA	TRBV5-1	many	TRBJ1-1	TGCGCCAGCAGCTTGGTCGGACGGCCCGAGGGCACTGAAGCTTTCTTT	CASSLVGRPEGTEAFF
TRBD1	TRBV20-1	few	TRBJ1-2	TGCAGTGCCAGGACAGGGCAGCCTAGCGGCTACACCTTC	CSARTGQPSGYTF
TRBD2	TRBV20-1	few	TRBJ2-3	TGCAGTGCTGTCCCCAGCGGGAGAGGAGATGCGCAGTATTTT	CSAVPSGRGDAQYF
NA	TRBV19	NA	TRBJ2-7	TGTGCCAGCTCCATTCGCGCGGATTGGGAGCAGTACTTC	CASSIRADWEQYF
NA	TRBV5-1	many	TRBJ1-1	TGCGCCAGCAGCTTAAGGGGTATGAACACTGAAGCTTTCTTT	CASSLRGMNTEAFF
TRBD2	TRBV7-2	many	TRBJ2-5	TGTGCCAGCAGCTTGGGAGCGGGAGGGACTGGAGAGACCCAGTACTTC	CASSLGAGGTGETQYF
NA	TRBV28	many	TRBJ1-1	TGTGCCAGTAAGGGGTTGTGGGACACTGAAGCTTTCTTT	CASKGLWDTEAFF
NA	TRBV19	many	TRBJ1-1	TGTGCCAGTAGTATAATTGCCGGCATGAACACTGAAGCTTTCTTT	CASSIIAGMNTEAFF
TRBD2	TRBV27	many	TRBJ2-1	TGTGCCAGCACTAGCGGGAGAGTCAATGAGCAGTTCTTC	CASTSGRVNEQFF
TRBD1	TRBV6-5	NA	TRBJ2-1	TGTGCCAGCAGTTACTCCGGGACAGGGGTTAAAAATGAGCAGTTCTTC	CASSYSGTGVKNEQFF
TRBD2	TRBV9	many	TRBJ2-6	TGTGCCAGCAGCGCAGCTAGCGGGTCCCTCTACGTCCTGACTTTC	CASSAASGSLYVLTF
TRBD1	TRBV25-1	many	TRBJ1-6	TGTGCCACCATGGCAGGGGGCGAACGCAATTCACCCCTCCACTTT	CATMAGGERNSPLHF
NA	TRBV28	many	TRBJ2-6	TGTGCCAGCAGTTTAATCGATCCCTCTGGGGCCAACGTCCTGACTTTC	CASSLIDPSGANVLTF
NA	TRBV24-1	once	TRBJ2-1	TGTGCCACCAGTGATCCTTACTCCGGGACTGCCGCCTACAATGAGCAGTTCTTC	CATSDPYSGTAAYNEQFF
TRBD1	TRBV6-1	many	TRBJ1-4	TGTGCCAGCAGGAGACAGGGGAGGAGTGAAAAACTGTTTTTT	CASRRQGRSEKLFF
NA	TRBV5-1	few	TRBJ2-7	TGCGCCAGCAGCCCTCGGACAGACTACTACGAGCAGTACTTC	CASSPRTDYYEQYF
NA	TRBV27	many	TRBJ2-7	TGTGCCAGCAGTTTAACTCCTACTTACGAGCAGTACTTC	CASSLTPTYEQYF
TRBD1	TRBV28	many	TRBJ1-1	TGTGCCAGCAGTTTTTCTAGGACAGGGTCAAAGATCCACACTGAAGCTTTCTTT	CASSFSRTGSKIHTEAFF
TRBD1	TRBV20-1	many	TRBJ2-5	TGCAGTGCTAGAGATTACGCCAGGGGGAGAGAGACCCAGTACTTC	CSARDYARGRETQYF
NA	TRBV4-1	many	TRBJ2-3	TGCGCCAGCAGCCAAGTAGAGGGAGATACGCAGTATTTT	CASSQVEGDTQYF
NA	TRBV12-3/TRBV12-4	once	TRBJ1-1	TGTGCCAGCAGTTTAGTTGGGAAACCAGAAGCTTTCTTT	CASSLVGKPEAFF
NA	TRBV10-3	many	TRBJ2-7	TGTGCCATCAGACGGGACGGATCCTACGAGCAGTACTTC	CAIRRDGSYEQYF
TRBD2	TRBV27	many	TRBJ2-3	TGTGCCAGCAAGGGACTAGCTCCAGATACGCAGTATTTT	CASKGLAPDTQYF
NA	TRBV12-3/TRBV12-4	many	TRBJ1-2	TGTGCCAGCAGTTTATCGGCAGGGGTGGAGGGCTACACCTTC	CASSLSAGVEGYTF
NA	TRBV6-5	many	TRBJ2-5	TGTGCCAGCAGTTACGGGGGGGCGCTTGAGACCCAGTACTTC	CASSYGGALETQYF
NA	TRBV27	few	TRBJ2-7	TGTGCCAGCAGTTTCGGATCAGGATACGAGCAGTACTTC	CASSFGSGYEQYF
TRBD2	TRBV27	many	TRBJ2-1	TGTGCCAGCAGGTATAATGGACTAGCGGGATACAATGAGCAGTTCTTC	CASRYNGLAGYNEQFF
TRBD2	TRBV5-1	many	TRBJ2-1	TGCGCCAGCGGAAAACTAGCGGGAGGTCGAAATGAGCAGTTCTTC	CASGKLAGGRNEQFF
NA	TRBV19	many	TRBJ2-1	TGTGCCAGTAGCACGACGGGACTTCCCCTAAACGGTGAGCAGTTCTTC	CASSTTGLPLNGEQFF